This TCR beta chain was identified in a study of T cell clonotyping in hematopoietic cell transplantation. Libraries were prepared by immunoSEQ multiplex PCR; TCRdb keeps only in-frame clonotypes and omits some of them. The sample includes over 45,000 clones, 80% to 90% of them seen just once. This sample's time point: recipient sample about 28 days before transplant, after cytoreduction. The sequence came from a man aged 60-69 years with biphenotypic leukemia. Some clones in this sample may be carry-over from other donors' samples. The sample was peripheral blood mononuclear cells, taken before stem cell transplant.

The CDR3 protein is CAWSATGLGGYTF. The CDR3, as DNA: TGTGCCTGGAGTGCGACAGGGTTAGGCGGCTACACCTTC. The chain recombines TRBV30 with TRBJ1-2; 7 nucleotides agree with TRBD1. CDR3 length equals 13 residues. J was trimmed by 8 bases and V by 1 base; bases with no gene match: 7. Looked up from germline, CDR1 is GTSNPN and CDR2 is SVGIG (reference sequence).